The 14 T cell receptor beta chains below all came from one sample that was sequenced in a study of Graves' ophthalmopathy and Graves' hyperthyroidism. TCR beta CDR3 regions were amplified from RNA transcripts. HTBI-primed first-round RT-PCR preceded second-round multiplex PCR. A single record per CDR3 protein comes from TCRdb applying MiXCR to the multiplex PCR reads. The sample lists hundreds of thousands of distinct CDR3 sequences; about 38% were seen once. The sequenced sample was peripheral blood. These receptors were taken from an adult man with Graves' ophthalmopathy.

Details on this clonotype: Sequence at one end of the junction differs from germline and may be a read error. The CDR3 sequence: CASNPTGAYTGELFF. The CDR3 nucleotides read TGTGCCAGTAACCCTACAGGGGCCTACACCGGGGAGCTGTTTTTT. The chain links TRBV4-1 to TRBJ2-2, with 7 bases identical to TRBD1. The V gene's germline CDR1 is MGHRA and CDR2 YSYEKL. The CDR3 length is 15 residues.

This clonotype was seen more than once but under ten times. The V and J genes are TRBV7-9 and TRBJ2-2; TRBD1 matches at 8 bases. Germline V gives CDR1 SEHNR, CDR2 FQNEAQ (reference sequence). This CDR3 is 14 amino acids long. Germline trimming cut 3 bases from V and 8 bases from J; bases unmatched to any gene: 5. CDR3 nucleotide sequence: TGTGCCAGCAGCTTCCAGGGGGCCATAGGGGAGCTGTTTTTT. Its translation is CASSFQGAIGELFF.

Ten or more counts support this clonotype. The chain is built from TRBV10-3 and TRBJ1-2; D is unresolved. In germline, CDR1 is ENHRY, CDR2 SYGVKD. The ends were cut back, 2 bases at V and 1 base at J, with 2 bases in the middle. The CDR3 has 12 residues. CDR3 in amino acids: CAISENNYGYTF. The CDR3 DNA is TGTGCCATCAGTGAGAATAACTATGGCTACACCTTC.

V gene TRBV29-1 combines with J gene TRBJ2-5; either TRBD1 or TRBD2 may supply D (6 bases each). V was pared by 0 bases and J by 5 bases, with 19 bases between. This CDR3 comprises 16 residues. Per germline, CDR1 SQVTM and CDR2 ANQGSEA. The CDR3 coding sequence is TGCAGCGTTGAAGATCCGGACGGGGGCACCGGGGAGACCCAGTACTTC. It yields the protein CSVEDPDGGTGETQYF. Full variable domain (remainder filled in from reference TRBV29-1 and TRBJ2-5): SAVISQKPSRDICQRGTSLTIQCQVDSQVTMMFWYRQQPGQSLTLIATANQGSEATYESGFVIDKFPISRPNLTFSTLTVSNMSPEDSSIYLCSVEDPDGGTGETQYFGPGTRLLVL.

This clonotype was detected many times. This chain joins TRBV9 and TRBJ1-2; D unresolved. Trimming pared 3 bases from V and 8 bases from J, leaving 14 bases between. The CDR3 is 13 residues long. The V gene's germline CDR1 is SGDLS and CDR2 YYNGEE. In DNA form, the CDR3 reads TGTGCCAGCAGCGCCGGACCGGCCGGGGGCTACACCTTC. It encodes CASSAGPAGGYTF.

This rearrangement joins TRBV27 to TRBJ1-1; D unclear. There are 14 residues in the CDR3. The ends were cut back, 5 bases at V and 4 bases at J, with 14 bases in the middle. CDR1 MNHEY and CDR2 SMNVEV come from the germline V gene (reference sequence). CDR3 sequence reads: CASSVRGWGTEAFF. CDR3 in DNA: TGTGCCAGCAGTGTTCGGGGTTGGGGCACTGAAGCTTTCTTT.

The sample holds many counts of this clonotype. The chain joins TRBV3-1 to TRBJ1-4; D gene ambiguous. CDR1 and CDR2 (germline): LGHDT, YNNKEL (reference sequence). V was cut by 3 bases and J by 8 bases, with 7 bases left in between. The CDR3 extends over 12 amino acids. The CDR3 sequence: CASSQGWEKLFF. In DNA form, the CDR3 reads TGTGCCAGCAGCCAGGGGTGGGAAAAACTGTTTTTT.

This clonotype was recorded many times. CDR3 amino acids: CASSYGTGYVYEQYF. CDR3 nucleotides: TGTGCCAGTAGCTATGGGACAGGGTACGTCTACGAGCAGTACTTC. The rearrangement links TRBV19 to TRBJ2-7, with 9 bases fitting TRBD1. V lost 6 bases to trimming and J lost 3 bases; unmatched junction nucleotides: 9. The CDR3 runs to 15 residues. Germline CDR1 and CDR2: LNHDA and SQIVND (reference sequence).

The rearrangement uses TRBV12-5 and TRBJ2-7; D is uncertain. V lost 6 bases to trimming and J lost 6 bases, with 18 bases between them. The CDR3 loop spans 14 amino acids. Germline-derived CDR1 and CDR2 are LGHNT and FRNRAP. The chain's CDR3 is CASGRDGFGFEQYF. CDR3 sequence (DNA): TGTGCTAGTGGGCGTGACGGATTCGGGTTCGAGCAGTACTTC.

This clonotype was counted ten times or more. The rearrangement uses TRBV2 and TRBJ2-5; TRBD2 might be the D (6 bases). Trimming cost V 6 bases and J 5 bases, with 10 bases left between them. CDR1 and CDR2 from the germline V gene are SNHLY and FYNNEI. The CDR3 runs 12 residues. CDR3 DNA sequence: TGTGCCAGCAGGGTCCGGGGGGAGACCCAGTACTTC. This codes for CASRVRGETQYF. The full variable domain, in which reference TRBV2 and TRBJ2-5 provide the parts outside the CDR3, is EPEVTQTPSHQVTQMGQEVILRCVPISNHLYFYWYRQILGQKVEFLVSFYNNEISEKSEIFDDQFSVERPDGSNFTLKIRSTKLEDSAMYFCASRVRGETQYFGPGTRLLVL.

V and J are TRBV20-1 and TRBJ2-7, with 7 bases lining up with TRBD1. V lost 0 bases and J lost 2; bases outside the gene matches: 10. CDR1 is DFQATT, CDR2 SNEGSKA, per germline (reference sequence). The CDR3 totals 16 residues. The CDR3 nucleotides are TGCAGTGCTAGAGAACCGATGACAGGGCAGACCTACGAGCAGTACTTC. It codes for CSAREPMTGQTYEQYF.

This clonotype has at least ten counts. This chain joins TRBV10-3 and TRBJ2-7; a weak D match, TRBD2 (5 bases). Germline CDR1 is ENHRY and CDR2 is SYGVKD. This CDR3 comprises 13 residues. V gave up 1 base and J gave up 5 bases, with 9 bases separating them. CDR3 nucleotides: TGTGCCATCAGTGAGTTCTACGGGGACGAGCAGTACTTC. This sequence encodes CAISEFYGDEQYF.

The chain employs TRBV15 and TRBJ1-5; TRBD1 is a possible D gene (5 bases). V was pared by 3 bases and J by 5 bases, with 17 bases between. CDR3 size: 16 residues. Germline CDR1 and CDR2: LNHNV and YYDKDF (reference sequence). The CDR3 DNA sequence: TGTGCCACCAGCAGTGAACCGCGTGCAGGGCATCAGCCCCAGCATTTT. Protein: CATSSEPRAGHQPQHF.

Note on this clonotype: A single base separates this from a much larger clone, so it may be a read error. The chain employs TRBV9 and TRBJ1-2; D gene ambiguous. Germline V gene lookup returns CDR1 SGDLS and CDR2 YYNGEE. The CDR3 spans 14 residues. CDR3 protein: CASSVTGRHYDYTF. In nucleotides, the CDR3 is TGTGCCAGCAGCGTAACGGGCCGCCACTATGACTACACCTTC.